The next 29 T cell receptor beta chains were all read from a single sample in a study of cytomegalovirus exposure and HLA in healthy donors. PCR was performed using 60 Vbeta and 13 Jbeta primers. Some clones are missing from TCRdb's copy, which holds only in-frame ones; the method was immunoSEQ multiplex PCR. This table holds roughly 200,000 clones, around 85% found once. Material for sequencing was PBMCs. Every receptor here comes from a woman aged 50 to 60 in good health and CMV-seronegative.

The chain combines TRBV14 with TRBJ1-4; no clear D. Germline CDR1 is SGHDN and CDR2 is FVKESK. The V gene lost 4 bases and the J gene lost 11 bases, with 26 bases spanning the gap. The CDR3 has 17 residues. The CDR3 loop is CASSPYPGENPIEKLFF. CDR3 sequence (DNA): TGTGCCAGCAGCCCCTACCCCGGGGAGAACCCAATTGAGAAACTGTTTTTT.

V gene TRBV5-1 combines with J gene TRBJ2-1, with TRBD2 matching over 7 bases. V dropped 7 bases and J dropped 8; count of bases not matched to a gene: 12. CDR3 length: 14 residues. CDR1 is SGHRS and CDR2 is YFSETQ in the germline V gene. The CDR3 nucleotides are TGCGCCAGCCTGAGGGGCGGGAGCCTGGATGAGCAGTTCTTC. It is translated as CASLRGGSLDEQFF.

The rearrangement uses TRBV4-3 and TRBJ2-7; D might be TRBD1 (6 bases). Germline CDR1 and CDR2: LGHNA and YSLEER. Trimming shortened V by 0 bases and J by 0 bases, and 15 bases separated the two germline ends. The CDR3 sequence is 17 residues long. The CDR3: CASSQDAGTLSSYEQYF. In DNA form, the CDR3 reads TGCGCCAGCAGCCAAGACGCCGGGACATTGAGCTCCTACGAGCAGTACTTC.

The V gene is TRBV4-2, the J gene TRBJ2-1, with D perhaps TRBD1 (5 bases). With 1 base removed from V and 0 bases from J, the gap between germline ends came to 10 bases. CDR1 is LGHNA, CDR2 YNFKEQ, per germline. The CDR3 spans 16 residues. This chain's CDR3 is CASSQVQASSYNEQFF. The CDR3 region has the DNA TGTGCCAGCAGCCAAGTACAGGCAAGCTCCTACAATGAGCAGTTCTTC.

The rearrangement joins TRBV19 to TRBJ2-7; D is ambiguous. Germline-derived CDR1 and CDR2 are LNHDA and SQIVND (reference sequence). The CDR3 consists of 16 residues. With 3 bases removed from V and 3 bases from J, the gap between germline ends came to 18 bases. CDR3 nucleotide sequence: TGTGCCAGTAGTATGTCCGCCCTACAGAATATCTACGAGCAGTACTTC. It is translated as CASSMSALQNIYEQYF.

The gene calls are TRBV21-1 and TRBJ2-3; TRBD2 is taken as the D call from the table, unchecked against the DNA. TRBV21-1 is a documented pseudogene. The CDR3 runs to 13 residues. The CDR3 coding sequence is TGTGCCAGCAGCAAAGGGGCGGGGGATACGCAGTATTTT. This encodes CASSKGAGDTQYF.

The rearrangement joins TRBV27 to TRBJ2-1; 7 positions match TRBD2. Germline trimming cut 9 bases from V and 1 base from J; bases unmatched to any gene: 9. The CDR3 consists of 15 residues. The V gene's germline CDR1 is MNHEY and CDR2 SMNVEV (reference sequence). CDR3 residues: CASRPGLDSYNEQFF. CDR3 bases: TGTGCCAGTAGACCCGGACTAGATTCCTACAATGAGCAGTTCTTC.

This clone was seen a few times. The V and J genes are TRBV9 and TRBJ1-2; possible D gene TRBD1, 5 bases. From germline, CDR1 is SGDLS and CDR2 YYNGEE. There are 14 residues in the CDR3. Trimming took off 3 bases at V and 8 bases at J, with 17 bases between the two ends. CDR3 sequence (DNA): TGTGCCAGCAGCGCCCCCGGGAGGGGCGGAGGCTACACCTTC. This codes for CASSAPGRGGGYTF.

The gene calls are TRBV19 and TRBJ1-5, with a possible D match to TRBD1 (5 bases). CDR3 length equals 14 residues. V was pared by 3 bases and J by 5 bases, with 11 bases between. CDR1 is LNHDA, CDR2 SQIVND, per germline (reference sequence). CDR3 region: CASSIWGTHQPQHF. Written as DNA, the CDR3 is TGTGCCAGTAGTATTTGGGGGACTCATCAGCCCCAGCATTTT.

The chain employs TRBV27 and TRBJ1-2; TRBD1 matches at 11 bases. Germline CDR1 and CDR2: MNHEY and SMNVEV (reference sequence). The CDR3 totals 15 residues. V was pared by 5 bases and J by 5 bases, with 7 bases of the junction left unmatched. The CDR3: CASSVAGTGGYGYTF. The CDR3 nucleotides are TGTGCCAGCAGTGTTGCCGGGACAGGGGGGTATGGCTACACCTTC.

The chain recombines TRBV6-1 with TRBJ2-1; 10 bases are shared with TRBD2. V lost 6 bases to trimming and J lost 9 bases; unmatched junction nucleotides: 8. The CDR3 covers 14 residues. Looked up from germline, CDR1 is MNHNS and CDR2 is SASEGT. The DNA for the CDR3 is TGTGCCAGCAGCGCTAGCGGGAGAAGGGTTGAGCAGTTCTTC. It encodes CASSASGRRVEQFF.

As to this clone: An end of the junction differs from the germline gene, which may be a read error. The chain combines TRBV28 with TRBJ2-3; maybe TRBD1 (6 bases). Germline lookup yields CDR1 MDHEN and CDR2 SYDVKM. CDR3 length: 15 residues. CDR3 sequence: CASRPIQGNADAQYF. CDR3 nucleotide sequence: TGTGCCAGCAGACCCATTCAGGGGAATGCAGATGCGCAGTATTTT. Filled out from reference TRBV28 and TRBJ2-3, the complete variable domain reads DVKVTQSSRYLVKRTGEKVFLECVQDMDHENMFWYRQDPGLGLRLIYFSYDVKMKEKGDIPEGYSVSREKKERFSLILESASTNQTSMYLCASRPIQGNADAQYFGPGTRLTVL.

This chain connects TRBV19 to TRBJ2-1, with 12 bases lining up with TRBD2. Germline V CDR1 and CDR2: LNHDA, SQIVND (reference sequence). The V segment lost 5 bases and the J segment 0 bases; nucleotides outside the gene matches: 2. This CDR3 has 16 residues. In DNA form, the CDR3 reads TGTGCCAGTAGTGGGGGACTAGCGGGCTCCTACAATGAGCAGTTCTTC. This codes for CASSGGLAGSYNEQFF.

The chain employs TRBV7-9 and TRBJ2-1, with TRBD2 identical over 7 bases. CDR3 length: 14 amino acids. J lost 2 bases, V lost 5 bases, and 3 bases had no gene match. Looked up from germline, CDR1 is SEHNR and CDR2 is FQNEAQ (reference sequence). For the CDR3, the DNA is TGTGCCAGCAGCCGGACTAGGGCCTACAATGAGCAGTTCTTC. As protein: CASSRTRAYNEQFF.

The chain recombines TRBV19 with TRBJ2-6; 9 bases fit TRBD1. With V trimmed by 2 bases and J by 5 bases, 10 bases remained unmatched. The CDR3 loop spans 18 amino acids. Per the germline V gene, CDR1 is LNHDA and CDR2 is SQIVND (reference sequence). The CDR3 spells CASSILGQGGVWANVLTF. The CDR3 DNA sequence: TGTGCCAGTAGTATACTGGGACAGGGCGGGGTGTGGGCCAACGTCCTGACTTTC.

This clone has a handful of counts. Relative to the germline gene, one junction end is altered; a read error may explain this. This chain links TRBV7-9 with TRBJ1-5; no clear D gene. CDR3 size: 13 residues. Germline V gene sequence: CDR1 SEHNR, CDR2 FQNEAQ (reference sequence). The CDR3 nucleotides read TGTTCCAGCAGCTTACATATGAGCCAGCCCCAGCATTTT. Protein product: CSSSLHMSQPQHF.

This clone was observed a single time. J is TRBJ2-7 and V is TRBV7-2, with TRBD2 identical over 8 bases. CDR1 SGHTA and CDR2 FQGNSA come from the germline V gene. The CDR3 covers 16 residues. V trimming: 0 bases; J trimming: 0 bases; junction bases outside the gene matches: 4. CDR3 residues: CASSLALGTSSYEQYF. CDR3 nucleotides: TGTGCCAGCAGCTTAGCGCTCGGGACTAGCTCCTACGAGCAGTACTTC.

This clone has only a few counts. The CDR3 DNA follows: TGTGCCAGCAGCGGGGGACAGGCCACCTACGAGCAGTACTTC. Protein: CASSGGQATYEQYF. The chain employs TRBV9 and TRBJ2-7; 8 bases match TRBD1. V trimming: 3 bases; J trimming: 2 bases; junction bases outside the gene matches: 4. The CDR3 is 14 amino acids. Germline V gene sequence: CDR1 SGDLS, CDR2 YYNGEE.

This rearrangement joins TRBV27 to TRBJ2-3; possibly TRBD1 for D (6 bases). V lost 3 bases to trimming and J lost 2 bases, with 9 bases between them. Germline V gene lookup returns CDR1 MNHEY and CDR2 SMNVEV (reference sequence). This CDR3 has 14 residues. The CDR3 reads CASSFGDTTDTQYF. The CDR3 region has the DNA TGTGCCAGCAGTTTTGGGGACACCACAGATACGCAGTATTTT.

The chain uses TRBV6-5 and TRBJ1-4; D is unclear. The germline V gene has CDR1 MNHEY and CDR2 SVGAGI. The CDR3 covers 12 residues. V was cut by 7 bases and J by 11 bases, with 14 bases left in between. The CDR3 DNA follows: TGTGCCAGCATTGGGAATTCGGGGAAACTGTTTTTT. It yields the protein CASIGNSGKLFF.

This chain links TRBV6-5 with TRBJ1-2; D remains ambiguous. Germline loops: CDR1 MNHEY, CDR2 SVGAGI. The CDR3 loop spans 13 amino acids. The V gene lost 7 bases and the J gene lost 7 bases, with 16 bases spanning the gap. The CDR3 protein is CASTSAQRSGYTF. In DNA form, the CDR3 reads TGTGCCAGCACCTCCGCACAGAGATCTGGCTACACCTTC.

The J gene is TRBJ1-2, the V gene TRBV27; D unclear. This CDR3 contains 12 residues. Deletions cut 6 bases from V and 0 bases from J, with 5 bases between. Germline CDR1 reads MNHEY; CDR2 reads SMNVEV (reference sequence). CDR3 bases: TGTGCCAGCAGCCCTACTAACTATGGCTACACCTTC. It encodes CASSPTNYGYTF.

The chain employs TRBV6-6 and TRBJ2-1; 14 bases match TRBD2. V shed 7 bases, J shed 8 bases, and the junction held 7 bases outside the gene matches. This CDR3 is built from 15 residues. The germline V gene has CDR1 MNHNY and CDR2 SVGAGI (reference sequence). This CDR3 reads CASTRLAGGPDEQFF. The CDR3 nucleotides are TGTGCCAGCACTCGACTAGCGGGAGGGCCGGATGAGCAGTTCTTC.

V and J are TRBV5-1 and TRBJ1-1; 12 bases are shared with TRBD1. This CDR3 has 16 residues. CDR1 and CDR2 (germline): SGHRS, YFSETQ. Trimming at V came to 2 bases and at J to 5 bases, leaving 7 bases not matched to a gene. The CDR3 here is CASSFGTGGAGTEAFF. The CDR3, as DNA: TGCGCCAGCAGCTTCGGGACAGGGGGCGCGGGAACTGAAGCTTTCTTT.

The DNA for the CDR3 is TGTGCCAGCAGCTCTAGCGGGAGGAGCACAGATACGCAGTATTTT. Translation: CASSSSGRSTDTQYF. The chain carries TRBV27 and TRBJ2-3, with 11 bases aligning to TRBD2. The CDR3 is 15 residues long. The germline V gene has CDR1 MNHEY and CDR2 SMNVEV (reference sequence). V was clipped by 6 bases and J by 0 bases; unmatched bases: 2.

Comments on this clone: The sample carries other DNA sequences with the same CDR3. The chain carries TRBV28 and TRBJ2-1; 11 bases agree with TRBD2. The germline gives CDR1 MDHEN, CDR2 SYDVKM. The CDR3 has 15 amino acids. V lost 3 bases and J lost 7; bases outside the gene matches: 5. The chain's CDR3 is CASSFPGLAVNEQFF. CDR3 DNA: TGTGCCAGCAGTTTTCCGGGACTAGCGGTTAATGAGCAGTTCTTC.

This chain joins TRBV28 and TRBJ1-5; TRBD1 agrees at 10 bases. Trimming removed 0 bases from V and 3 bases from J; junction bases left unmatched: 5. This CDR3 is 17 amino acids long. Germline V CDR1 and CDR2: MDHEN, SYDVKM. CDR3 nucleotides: TGTGCCAGCAGTTTATGGGGGGGACAGGGGAACAATCAGCCCCAGCATTTT. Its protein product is CASSLWGGQGNNQPQHF.

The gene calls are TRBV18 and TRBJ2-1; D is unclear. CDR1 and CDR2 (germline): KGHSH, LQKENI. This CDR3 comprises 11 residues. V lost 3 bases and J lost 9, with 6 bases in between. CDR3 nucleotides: TGTGCCAGCTCACCGATCAGTGAGCAGTTCTTC. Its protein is CASSPISEQFF.

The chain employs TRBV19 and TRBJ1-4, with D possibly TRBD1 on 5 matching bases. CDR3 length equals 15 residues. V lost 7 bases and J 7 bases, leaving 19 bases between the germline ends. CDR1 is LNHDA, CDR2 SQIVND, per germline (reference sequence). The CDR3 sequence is CASTPSGVGGEKLFF. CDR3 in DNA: TGTGCCAGTACCCCATCCGGCGTCGGGGGTGAAAAACTGTTTTTT.